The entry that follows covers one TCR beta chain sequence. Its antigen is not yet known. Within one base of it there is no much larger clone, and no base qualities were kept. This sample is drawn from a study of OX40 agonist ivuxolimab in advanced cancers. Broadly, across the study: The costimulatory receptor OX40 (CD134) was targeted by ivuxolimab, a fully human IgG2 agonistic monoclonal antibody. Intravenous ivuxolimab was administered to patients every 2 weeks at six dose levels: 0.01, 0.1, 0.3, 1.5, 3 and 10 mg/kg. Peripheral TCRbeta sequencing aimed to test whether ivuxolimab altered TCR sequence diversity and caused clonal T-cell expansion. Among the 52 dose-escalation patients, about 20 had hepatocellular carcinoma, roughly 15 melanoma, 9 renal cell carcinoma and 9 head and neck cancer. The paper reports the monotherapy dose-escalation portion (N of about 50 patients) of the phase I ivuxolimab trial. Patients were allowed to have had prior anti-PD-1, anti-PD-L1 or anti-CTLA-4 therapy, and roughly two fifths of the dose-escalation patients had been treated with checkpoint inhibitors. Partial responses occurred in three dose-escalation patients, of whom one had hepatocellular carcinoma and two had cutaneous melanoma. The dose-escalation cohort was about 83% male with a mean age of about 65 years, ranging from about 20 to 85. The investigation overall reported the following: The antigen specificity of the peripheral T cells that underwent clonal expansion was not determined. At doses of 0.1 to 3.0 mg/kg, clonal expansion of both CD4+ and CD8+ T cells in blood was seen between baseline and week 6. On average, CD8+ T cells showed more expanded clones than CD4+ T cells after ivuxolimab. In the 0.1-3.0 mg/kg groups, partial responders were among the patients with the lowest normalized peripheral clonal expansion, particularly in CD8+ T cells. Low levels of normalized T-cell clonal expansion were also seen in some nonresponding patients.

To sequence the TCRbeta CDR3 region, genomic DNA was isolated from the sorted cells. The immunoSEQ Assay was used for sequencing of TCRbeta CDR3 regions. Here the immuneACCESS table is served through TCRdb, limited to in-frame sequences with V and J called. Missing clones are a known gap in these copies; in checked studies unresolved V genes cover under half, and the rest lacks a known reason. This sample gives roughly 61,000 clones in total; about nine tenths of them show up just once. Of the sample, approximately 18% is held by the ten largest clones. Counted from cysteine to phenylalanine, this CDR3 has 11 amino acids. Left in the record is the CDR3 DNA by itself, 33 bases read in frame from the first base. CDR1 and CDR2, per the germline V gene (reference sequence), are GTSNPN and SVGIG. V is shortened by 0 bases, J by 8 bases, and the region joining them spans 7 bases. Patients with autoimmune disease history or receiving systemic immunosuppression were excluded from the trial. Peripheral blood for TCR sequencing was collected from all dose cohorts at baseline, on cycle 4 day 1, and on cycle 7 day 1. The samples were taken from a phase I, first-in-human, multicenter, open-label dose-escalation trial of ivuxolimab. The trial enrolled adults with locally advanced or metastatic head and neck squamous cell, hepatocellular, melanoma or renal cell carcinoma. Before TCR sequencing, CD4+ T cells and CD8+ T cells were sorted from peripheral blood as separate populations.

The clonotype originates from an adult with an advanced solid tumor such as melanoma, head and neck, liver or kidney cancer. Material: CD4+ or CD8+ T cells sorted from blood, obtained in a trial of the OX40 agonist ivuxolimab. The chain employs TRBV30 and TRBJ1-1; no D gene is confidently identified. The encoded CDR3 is CAWSVLSEAFF. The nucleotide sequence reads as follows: TGTGCCTGGAGTGTACTCTCCGAAGCTTTCTTT.